This TCR beta chain was recovered during a study of blood T cell repertoires in COVID-19. Germline V gives CDR1 MDHEN, CDR2 SYDVKM. CDR3 length: 15 residues. V shed 6 bases and J 6 bases; nucleotides not matched to a gene: 9. Only in-frame clones appear in the TCRdb table, and some are missing; sequencing was by immunoSEQ multiplex PCR. This sample has 300,000 to 400,000 clones, with around 87% found just once. The sequence was obtained from a woman in her fifties or sixties with COVID-19, enrolled during active disease. The chain has TRBV28 and TRBJ2-7; 12 nucleotides align to TRBD2. The source material was peripheral blood. The CDR3 DNA reads TGTGCCAGCAGGCCTACTAGCGGGGGGCTTTTCGAGCAGTACTTC. This sequence encodes CASRPTSGGLFEQYF.